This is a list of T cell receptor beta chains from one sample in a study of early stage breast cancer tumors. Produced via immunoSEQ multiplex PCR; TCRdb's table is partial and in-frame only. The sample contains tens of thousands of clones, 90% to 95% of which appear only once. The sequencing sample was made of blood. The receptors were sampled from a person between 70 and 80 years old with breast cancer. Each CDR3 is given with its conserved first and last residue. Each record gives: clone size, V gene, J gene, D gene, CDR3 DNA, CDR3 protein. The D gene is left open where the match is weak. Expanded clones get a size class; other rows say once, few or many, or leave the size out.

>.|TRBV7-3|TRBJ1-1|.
TGTGCCAGCAGCTTAACCCATCGAGGGGGCACTGAAGCTTTCTTT
CASSLTHRGGTEAFF
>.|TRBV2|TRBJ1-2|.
TGTGCCAGCAGTTGGTCAGGGGCCCTCTATGGCTACACCTTC
CASSWSGALYGYTF
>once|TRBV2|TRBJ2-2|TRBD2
TGTGCCAGCAGGAAGGCAGCGGGGGGAGGGGAGCTGTTTTTT
CASRKAAGGGELFF
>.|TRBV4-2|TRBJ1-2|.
TGTGCCAGCAGCCAAGGGGAGGGATACTATGGCTACACCTTC
CASSQGEGYYGYTF
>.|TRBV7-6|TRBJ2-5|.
TGTGCCAGCAGCCCCGGGACTCCTAGGGGAGAGACCCAGTACTTC
CASSPGTPRGETQYF
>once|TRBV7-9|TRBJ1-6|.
TGTGCCAGCAGCTTTGGTTCAGGGGTTTCACCCCTCCACTTT
CASSFGSGVSPLHF
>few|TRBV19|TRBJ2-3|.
TGTGCCAGTACCCCTAGGCAGGGACACACAGATACGCAGTATTTT
CASTPRQGHTDTQYF
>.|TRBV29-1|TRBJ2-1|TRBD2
TGCAGCGTTGAGGGGCGGGGGGGTTACAATGAGCAGTTCTTC
CSVEGRGGYNEQFF
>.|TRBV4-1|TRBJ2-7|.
TGCGCCAGCAGCCTCACACGGGACTCTTCAACCTACGAGCAGTACTTC
CASSLTRDSSTYEQYF
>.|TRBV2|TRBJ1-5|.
TGTGCCAGCAGTGAACGGTGGCAGCGGCTGAATCAGCCCCAGCATTTT
CASSERWQRLNQPQHF
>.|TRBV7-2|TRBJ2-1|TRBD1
TGTGCCAGCAGCTTAGGGACAGGGGTTTCCTACAATGAGCAGTTCTTC
CASSLGTGVSYNEQFF
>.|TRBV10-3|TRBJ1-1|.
TGTGCCATCAGTGGGACAGTTCCAAACACTGAAGCTTTCTTT
CAISGTVPNTEAFF
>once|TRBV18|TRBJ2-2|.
TGTGCCAGCTCACCACTCCCAGGTGTCAACACCGGGGAGCTGTTTTTT
CASSPLPGVNTGELFF
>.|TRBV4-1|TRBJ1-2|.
TGCGCCAGCAGCCAAGCGTCGTTGGGGGGTGCGTTGGGCTATGGCTACACCTTC
CASSQASLGGALGYGYTF
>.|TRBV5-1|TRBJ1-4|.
TGCGCCAGCAGCTTTTTACAGGGTACGGAGGAAAAACTGTTTTTT
CASSFLQGTEEKLFF
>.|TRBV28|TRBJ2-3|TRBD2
TGTGCCAGCAGTTTATGGGGACTAGCGGGAGCAGATACGCAGTATTTT
CASSLWGLAGADTQYF
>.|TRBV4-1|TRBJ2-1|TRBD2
TGCGCCAGCAGCTTGGGACTAGCGGGGCCGGGCCCCAATGAGCAGTTCTTC
CASSLGLAGPGPNEQFF
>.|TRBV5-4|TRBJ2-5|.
TGTGCCAGCAGCTTTCCCGTCGGGGGCGGGAGAGTCGGTTCAGGAGAGACCCAGTACTTC
CASSFPVGGGRVGSGETQYF
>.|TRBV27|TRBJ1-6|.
TGTGCCAGCAGTTTGGCCAGGGTGGATTCACCCCTCCACTTT
CASSLARVDSPLHF
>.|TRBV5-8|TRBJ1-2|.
TGTGCCAGCAGGTCAACCGGGACAACGAACTATGGCTACACCTTC
CASRSTGTTNYGYTF
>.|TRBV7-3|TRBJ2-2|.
TGTGCCAGCAGCTTATCGGCAGGGGCTTTGGTGTTTTTT
CASSLSAGALVFF
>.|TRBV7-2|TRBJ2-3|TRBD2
TGTGCCAGCAGCATGACCACTAGCGGGGGTTATTCTGGGCAGTATTTT
CASSMTTSGGYSGQYF
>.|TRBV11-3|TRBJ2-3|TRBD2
TGTGCCAGCAGCTTCACAGCGGGGGGGCCAGATACGCAGTATTTT
CASSFTAGGPDTQYF
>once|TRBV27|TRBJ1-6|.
TGTGCCGCGCGGCAGGGCAATTCACCCCTCCACTTT
CAARQGNSPLHF
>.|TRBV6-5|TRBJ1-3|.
TGTGCCAGCAGTTCGACAGGCCTCTCTGGAAACACCATATATTTT
CASSSTGLSGNTIYF
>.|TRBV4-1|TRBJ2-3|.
TGCGCCAGCAGCCCCCTAAGTAGTACAGATACGCAGTATTTT
CASSPLSSTDTQYF
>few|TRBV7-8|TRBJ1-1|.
TGTGCCAGCAGCGGGCAGGTGCATGAAGCTTTCTTT
CASSGQVHEAFF
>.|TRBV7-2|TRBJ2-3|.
TGTGCCAGCAGCTTAGCCCCTAGCGAGGCGGATACGCAGTATTTT
CASSLAPSEADTQYF
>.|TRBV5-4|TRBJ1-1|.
TGTGCCAGCAGCCGGGGTTTGGACACTGAAGCTTTCTTT
CASSRGLDTEAFF
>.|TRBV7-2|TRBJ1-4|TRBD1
TGTGCCAGCAGTGATAGGGACAGGGCAAACGAAAAACTGTTTTTT
CASSDRDRANEKLFF
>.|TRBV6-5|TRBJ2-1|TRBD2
TGTGCCAGCAGTTACTGGGCGGGAGTGGGAAATGAGCAGTTCTTC
CASSYWAGVGNEQFF
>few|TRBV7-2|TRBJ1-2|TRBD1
TGTGCCAGCAGCCCAACGGGGACAGGGGCCACGAATGGCTACACCTTC
CASSPTGTGATNGYTF
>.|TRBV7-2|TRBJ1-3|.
TGTGCCAGCAGCTTAGCCCCAGGGGAGGGAAACACCATATATTTT
CASSLAPGEGNTIYF
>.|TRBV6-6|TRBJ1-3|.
TGTGCCAGCAGTTACTCGGGACTGCCTGGGGCCACCATATATTTT
CASSYSGLPGATIYF
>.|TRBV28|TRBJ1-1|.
TGTGCCACCACTAAAGCCGGGGGGGCATACACTGAAGCTTTCTTT
CATTKAGGAYTEAFF
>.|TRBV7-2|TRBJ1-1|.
TGTGCCAGCAGCTTACGCATGGGAGGGAGCACTGAAGCTTTCTTT
CASSLRMGGSTEAFF
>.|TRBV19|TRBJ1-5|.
TGTGCCAGTAGTGAGCAGGGAAGCAATCAGCCCCAGCATTTT
CASSEQGSNQPQHF
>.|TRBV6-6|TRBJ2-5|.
TGTGCCAGCAGGGCGGGACCACAGGGGGAGACCCAGTACTTC
CASRAGPQGETQYF
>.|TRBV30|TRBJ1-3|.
TGTGCCTGGAGTGGGGCGATGTCTGGATCTGGAAACACCATATATTTT
CAWSGAMSGSGNTIYF
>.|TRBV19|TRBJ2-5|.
TGTGCCAGTAGGGGAGCAACGTACCAAGAGACCCAGTACTTC
CASRGATYQETQYF
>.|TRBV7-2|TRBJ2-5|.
TGTGCCAGCAGTCGAGGCGGGGTACCCGAGACCCAGTACTTC
CASSRGGVPETQYF
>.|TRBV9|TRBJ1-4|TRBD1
TGTGCCAGCTCCCAACAGGGGGGAAATGAAAAACTGTTTTTT
CASSQQGGNEKLFF
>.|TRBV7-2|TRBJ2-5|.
TGTGCCAGCAGCCCCGCCGCCTATTCAGAGACCCAGTACTTC
CASSPAAYSETQYF
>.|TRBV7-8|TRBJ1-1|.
TGTGCCAGCAGCCTTAACGGACGGGGGAACACTGAAGCTTTCTTT
CASSLNGRGNTEAFF
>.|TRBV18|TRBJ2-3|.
TGTGCCAGCTCACCACCAAATCAGGTCCCGAGCACAGATACGCAGTATTTT
CASSPPNQVPSTDTQYF
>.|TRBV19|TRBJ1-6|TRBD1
TGTGCCAGTAGTCCGCGGGACAGGGGAAATTCACCCCTCCACTTT
CASSPRDRGNSPLHF